A single sample is the source of the 12 T cell receptor beta chains below, sequenced in a study of metastatic and nonmetastatic thyroid tumors. TCRdb ran MiXCR on the PCR reads. Of 20,000 to 25,000 clones in the sample, roughly 9.8% were seen once. Thyroid surgery took place with no prior treatment in any patient. Sequenced material: blood. Receptors were obtained from a female donor with papillary thyroid cancer or a benign thyroid nodule (not recorded which). Some clones in this sample may be carry-over from other donors' samples.

The sample holds a few counts of this clone. This CDR3 is also generated by other DNA sequences in the sample. The chain couples TRBV5-4 to TRBJ2-3; TRBD2 aligns across 9 bases. The ends lost 0 bases at V and 6 bases at J; junction bases unmatched: 5. Germline V gene sequence: CDR1 SGHNT, CDR2 YYREEE (reference sequence). The CDR3 totals 15 residues. This chain's CDR3 is CASSLGSGSEDTQYF. The CDR3 DNA reads as TGTGCCAGCAGCTTGGGTAGCGGGAGTGAGGATACGCAGTATTTT. The whole variable domain, filled in from reference TRBV5-4 and TRBJ2-3, reads ETGVTQSPTHLIKTRGQQVTLRCSSQSGHNTVSWYQQALGQGPQFIFQYYREEENGRGNFPPRFSGLQFPNYSSELNVNALELDDSALYLCASSLGSGSEDTQYFGPGTRLTVL.

This clone was counted at least ten times. This sequence joins TRBV20-1 and TRBJ1-2; tentatively, D is TRBD1 (5 bases). V gave up 0 bases and J gave up 2 bases, with 13 bases separating them. Germline V CDR1 and CDR2: DFQATT, SNEGSKA (reference sequence). The CDR3 is 15 residues long. The CDR3 loop reads CSARDPRQLNYGYTF. In DNA form, the CDR3 reads TGCAGTGCTAGAGATCCCAGACAGTTAAACTATGGCTACACCTTC.

This clone ranks as medium-sized. The rearrangement links TRBV6-2 or TRBV6-3 to TRBJ2-1; D is unclear. CDR1 and CDR2 from the germline V gene are MNHEY and SVGEGT. The ends were cut back, 2 bases at V and 2 bases at J, with 16 bases in the middle. This CDR3 region has 17 residues. This CDR3 is CASSYTPGLDPYNEQFF. The CDR3 coding sequence is TGTGCCAGCAGTTACACCCCCGGGCTAGACCCCTACAATGAGCAGTTCTTC.

Many counts were recorded for this clone. The rearrangement joins TRBV19 to TRBJ2-7; tentative D call: TRBD2 (6 bases). The CDR3 totals 15 residues. V lost 3 bases and J 1 base, leaving 13 bases between the germline ends. Looked up from germline, CDR1 is LNHDA and CDR2 is SQIVND (reference sequence). Here the CDR3 reads CASSIRAGTSYEQYF. The CDR3 DNA reads as TGTGCCAGTAGTATTCGGGCAGGGACTTCCTACGAGCAGTACTTC.

This clone was recorded a few times. V gene TRBV6-2 or TRBV6-3 combines with J gene TRBJ2-7; 10 nucleotides match TRBD2. This CDR3 spans 13 amino acids. V lost 4 bases to trimming and J lost 3 bases; unmatched junction nucleotides: 0. Germline assignment: CDR1 MNHEY and CDR2 SVGEGT. This chain's CDR3 is CASSWTSGYEQYF. The CDR3 region has the DNA TGTGCCAGCAGTTGGACTAGCGGCTACGAGCAGTACTTC.

Ten or more counts support this clone. This chain's CDR3 is CASSPLYGTNTGELFF. CDR3 in DNA: TGCGCCAGCAGCCCCCTCTACGGGACGAACACCGGGGAGCTGTTTTTT. The gene calls are TRBV4-1 and TRBJ2-2, with D perhaps matching TRBD2 (5 bases). Germline CDR1 reads MGHRA; CDR2 reads YSYEKL. This CDR3 is built from 16 residues. Trimming took 4 bases from V and 0 from J, leaving 12 bases between them.

This clone was observed many times. This chain connects TRBV6-5 to TRBJ2-6; tentatively, D is TRBD1 or TRBD2 (5 bases each). V lost 8 bases and J lost 0, with 26 bases in between. CDR3 length: 20 amino acids. Germline CDR1 reads MNHEY; CDR2 reads SVGAGI. CDR3 DNA: TGTGCCAGCCGTCCGTCCGCCCATCCGGGACCAAACTCTGGGGCCAACGTCCTGACTTTC. Translation gives CASRPSAHPGPNSGANVLTF.

A few counts support this clone. Without the conserved terminal phenylalanine or tryptophan, this CDR3 likely stems from a read error. The limits of the CDR3 on the DNA are not certain, so only TCRdb's listed CDR3 is given. The J gene is TRBJ1-2, the V gene TRBV6-2 or TRBV6-3. Counting both end residues, the CDR3 totals 12 amino acids. Germline CDR1 and CDR2: MNHEY and SVGEGT. Here the CDR3 reads CASSYRGYGYTL.

This clone was picked up a small number of times. The chain combines TRBV5-4 with TRBJ2-3; 7 nucleotides line up with TRBD1. CDR3 length: 16 residues. CDR1 and CDR2 (germline): SGHNT, YYREEE (reference sequence). The ends lost 0 bases at V and 0 bases at J; junction bases unmatched: 4. CDR3 loop: CASSLDRDSSTDTQYF. In DNA, the CDR3 is TGTGCCAGCAGCTTGGACCGGGACAGCAGCACAGATACGCAGTATTTT.

A note on this clone: A read error is possible here, since a much larger clone lies one base away. The V call is TRBV7-3, the J call TRBJ2-3; 8 positions agree with TRBD2. Germline V lookup: CDR1 SGHTA, CDR2 FQGTGA. Trimming took 6 bases from V and 0 from J; bases not matched to a gene: 5. There are 15 residues in the CDR3. The CDR3 here is CASRLSGGSTDTQYF. CDR3 nucleotide sequence: TGTGCCAGCAGATTGTCGGGAGGGAGCACAGATACGCAGTATTTT.

This clone was recorded many times. The chain employs TRBV7-3 and TRBJ2-5, with 14 bases aligning to TRBD2. CDR3 length equals 16 residues. Germline-derived CDR1 and CDR2 are SGHTA and FQGTGA. After removal of 6 bases from V and 5 bases from J, the junction contained 8 bases not matched to a gene. CDR3 bases: TGTGCCAGCAGTCTCGGGACTAGCGGGAGTTGGGAGACCCAGTACTTC. Its translation: CASSLGTSGSWETQYF.

This clone was detected ten times or more. This chain joins TRBV4-1 and TRBJ2-6; D is unclear. Germline assignment: CDR1 MGHRA and CDR2 YSYEKL. Trimming removed 0 bases from V and 0 bases from J, with 9 bases in between. The CDR3 totals 17 residues. CDR3 nucleotide sequence: TGCGCCAGCAGCCAAGATCAAGTCAGCTCTGGGGCCAACGTCCTGACTTTC. Translating it yields CASSQDQVSSGANVLTF.